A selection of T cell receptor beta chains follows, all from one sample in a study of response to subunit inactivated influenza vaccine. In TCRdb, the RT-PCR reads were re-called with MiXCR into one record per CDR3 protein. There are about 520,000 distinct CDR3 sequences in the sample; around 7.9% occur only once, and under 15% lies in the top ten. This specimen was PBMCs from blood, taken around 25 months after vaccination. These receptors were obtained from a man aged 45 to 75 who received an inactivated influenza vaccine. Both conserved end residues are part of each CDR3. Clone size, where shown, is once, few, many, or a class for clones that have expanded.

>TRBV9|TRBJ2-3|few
CASSFGTSGIEDTQYF
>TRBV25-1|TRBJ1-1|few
CASSGTGFAEAFF
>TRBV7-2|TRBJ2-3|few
CASSLVPGPGTDTQYF
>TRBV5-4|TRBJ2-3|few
CASSFRREPSTDTQYF
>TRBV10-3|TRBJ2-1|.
CAIRQGLNEQFF
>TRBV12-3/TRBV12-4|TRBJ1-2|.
CASSLDWQGYGYTF
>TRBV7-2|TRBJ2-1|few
CASSADWNEQFF
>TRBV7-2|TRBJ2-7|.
CASSLATGVLNYEQYF
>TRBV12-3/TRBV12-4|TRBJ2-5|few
CASSFLAVETQYF
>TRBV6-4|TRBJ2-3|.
CASSDSGQGADTQYF
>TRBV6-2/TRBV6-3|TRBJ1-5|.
CASTAGGRQPQHF
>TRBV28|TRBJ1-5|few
CASSLGGGAGGYQPQHF
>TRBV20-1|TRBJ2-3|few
CSALHQRGRTDTQYF
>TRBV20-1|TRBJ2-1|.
CSARDLRTSGSYNEQFF
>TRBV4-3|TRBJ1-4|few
CASSLNTLGNEKLFF
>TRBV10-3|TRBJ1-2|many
CAISEEGYGYTF
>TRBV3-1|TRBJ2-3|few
CASSQLLAQTGGTDTQYF
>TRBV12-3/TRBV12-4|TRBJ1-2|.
CASSFGQYGYTF
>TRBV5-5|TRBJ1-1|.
CASSLGLLGAFF
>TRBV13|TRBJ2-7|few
CASSWDRATGEQYF
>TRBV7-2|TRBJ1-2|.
CASSLGVSQLGYTF
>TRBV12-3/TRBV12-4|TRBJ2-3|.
CASSSSGGETDTQYF
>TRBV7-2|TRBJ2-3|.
CASSLEGEADTQYF
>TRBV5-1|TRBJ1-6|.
CASSPYSPLHF
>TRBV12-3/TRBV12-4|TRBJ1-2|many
CASSFRQKYGYTF
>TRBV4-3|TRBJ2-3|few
CASSQILGADTQYF
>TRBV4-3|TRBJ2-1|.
CASSQEVPSGLGEQFF
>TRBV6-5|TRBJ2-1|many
CASSHPRDRWGNEQFF
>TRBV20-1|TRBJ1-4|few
CSVWGPGEKLFF
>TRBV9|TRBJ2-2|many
CASSLSTGGELFF
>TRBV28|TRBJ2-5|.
CASKAGGPQETQYF
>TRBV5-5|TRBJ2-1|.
CASSRKTSGSVNEQFF
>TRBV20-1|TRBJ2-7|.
CSARNIPGKPYEQYF
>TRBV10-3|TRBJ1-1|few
CAISGGQGAKAATEAFF
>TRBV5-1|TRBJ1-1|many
CASTLGGAGGAFF
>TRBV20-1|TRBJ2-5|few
CSARVFYASIQETQYF
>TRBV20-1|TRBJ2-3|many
CSAPGQQDTQYF
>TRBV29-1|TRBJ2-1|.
CSVERQRDNEQFF
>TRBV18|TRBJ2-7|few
CASSTRRGGLSFYEQYF
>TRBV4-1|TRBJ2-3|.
CASSKWPTTDTQYF
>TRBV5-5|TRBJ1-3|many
CASSPGVGGNTIYF
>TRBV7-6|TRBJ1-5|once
CASSLDPNPGQPQHF
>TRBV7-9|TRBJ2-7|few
CASSLRTGQDSYEQYF